A selection of T cell receptor beta chains follows, all from one sample in a study of response to subunit inactivated influenza vaccine. TCRdb reanalysed the RT-PCR reads using MiXCR and keeps one entry per CDR3 protein. The data contain around 300,000 distinct CDR3 sequences, 20% to 25% of them singletons. Material: PBMCs from blood, obtained 21 months after vaccination. The receptors stem from a man aged 50 to 75 who received an inactivated influenza vaccine. CDR3s include the opening cysteine and the closing phenylalanine or tryptophan. Fields, in order: J gene, clone size, V gene, D gene, CDR3 DNA, CDR3 protein. D genes are given only for firm matches. The size of a clone is reported for some rows only, either as once, few or many, or as a class for expanded clones.

TRBJ1-2,.,TRBV7-2,.,TGTGCCAGCAGCCGGCAGGGTCCCTATGGCTACACCTTC,CASSRQGPYGYTF
TRBJ2-7,.,TRBV20-1,TRBD1,TGCAGTGCTAGGTGGGACAGGCCATACGAGCAGTACTTC,CSARWDRPYEQYF
TRBJ1-1,few,TRBV29-1,.,TGCAGCGTTGATTCGTCTGACAGTTACACTGAAGCTTTCTTT,CSVDSSDSYTEAFF
TRBJ1-4,many,TRBV5-4,TRBD1,TGTGCCAGCAGCTGGACGGGACAGGGCGACGAAAAACTGTTTTTT,CASSWTGQGDEKLFF
TRBJ2-7,.,TRBV10-2,TRBD2,TGCGCCAGCAGCACTACCGGGGGGGCGTCCTACGAGCAGTACTTC,CASSTTGGASYEQYF
TRBJ2-7,.,TRBV5-1,.,TGCGCCAGCAGCTTCGAGGGCGCCACCTACGAGCAGTACTTC,CASSFEGATYEQYF
TRBJ1-2,.,TRBV29-1,.,TGCAGCGTTGACGAAAGGGCCAGGCGGTATGGCTACACCTTC,CSVDERARRYGYTF
TRBJ1-1,.,TRBV3-1,.,TGTGCCAGCAGCCAAGATGGAGGGGTTAGTGAAGCTTTCTTT,CASSQDGGVSEAFF
TRBJ2-1,.,TRBV7-2,.,TGTGCCAGCAGCTGGAGCGGGGAGCAGTTCTTC,CASSWSGEQFF
TRBJ2-7,.,TRBV24-1,TRBD1,TGTGCCACCAGTGACCCTGGGACAGGGGAATACGAGCAGTACTTC,CATSDPGTGEYEQYF
TRBJ2-1,few,TRBV6-1,TRBD2,TGTGCCAGCAGACGCGACCGAGGCGAGCGGGGGGGCAGGGAGTATGAGCAGTTCTTC,CASRRDRGERGGREYEQFF
TRBJ1-2,.,TRBV12-3/TRBV12-4,.,TGTGCCAGCAGTCACCTTAACAGGGTACGACCTTATGGCTACACCTTC,CASSHLNRVRPYGYTF
TRBJ1-2,few,TRBV6-2/TRBV6-3,TRBD1,TGTGCCAGCAGCATTAGACAGGGAGATGGCTACACCTTC,CASSIRQGDGYTF
TRBJ1-1,few,TRBV2,.,TGTGCCAGCAGTGGGATGGGGGGGATCACTGAAGCTTTCTTT,CASSGMGGITEAFF